Presented here are 9 T cell receptor beta chains from one specimen sequenced in a study of cytomegalovirus exposure and HLA in healthy donors. With 60 Vbeta and 13 Jbeta primers, the PCR was carried out. Clones were sequenced by immunoSEQ multiplex PCR, and TCRdb holds only the in-frame ones, with some missing. The repertoire consists of 45,000 to 60,000 clones, with roughly 72% occurring once and the leading ten covering around 10%. The source material was PBMCs. All receptors come from a woman between 45 and 60 years old in good health and CMV-seronegative.

This sequence joins TRBV28 and TRBJ2-7; 12 bases fit TRBD1. Germline CDR1 and CDR2: MDHEN and SYDVKM. With V trimmed by 6 bases and J by 7 bases, 10 bases remained unmatched. The CDR3 runs 15 residues. The CDR3 bases are TGTGCCAGCAGGTTTCCGGGACAGGGGGCGAGGGAGCAGTACTTC. This encodes CASRFPGQGAREQYF. Filled out from reference TRBV28 and TRBJ2-7, the complete variable domain reads DVKVTQSSRYLVKRTGEKVFLECVQDMDHENMFWYRQDPGLGLRLIYFSYDVKMKEKGDIPEGYSVSREKKERFSLILESASTNQTSMYLCASRFPGQGAREQYFGPGTRLTVT.

The gene calls are TRBV19 and TRBJ2-3, with 16 nucleotides matching TRBD2. The V gene end was trimmed by 10 bases and the J gene end by 1 base; junction bases not matched to a gene: 8. CDR1 is LNHDA, CDR2 SQIVND, per germline (reference sequence). This CDR3 has 17 residues. Written as DNA, the CDR3 is TGTGCCACCACCGGGACTAGCGGGAGGGCGGGCACAGATACGCAGTATTTT. This codes for CATTGTSGRAGTDTQYF.

Turning to this clone: One junction end disagrees with the germline gene, perhaps due to a read error. The chain combines TRBV10-3 with TRBJ2-1; tentative D call: TRBD1 (5 bases). The CDR3 is 13 amino acids. Germline V gives CDR1 ENHRY, CDR2 SYGVKD. The DNA of the CDR3 is TGTGCCACCCATGGGGCCTCCAACAATGAGCAGTTCTTC. Translating it yields CATHGASNNEQFF.

The chain uses TRBV11-2 and TRBJ2-3, with D possibly matching TRBD2 (5 bases). In germline, CDR1 is SGHAT, CDR2 FQNNGV. CDR3 length: 16 residues. V lost 2 bases, J lost 1 base, and 13 bases lay in between. In DNA form, the CDR3 reads TGTGCCAGCAGCTTAAACACGGGGATGGGCACAGATACGCAGTATTTT. Translating gives CASSLNTGMGTDTQYF.

V usage is TRBV7-9 and J usage is TRBJ1-6; D remains unclear. The CDR3 totals 14 residues. V was shortened by 4 bases and J by 10 bases, with 14 bases between the two germline ends. CDR1 and CDR2 from the germline V gene are SEHNR and FQNEAQ (reference sequence). CDR3 coding DNA: TGTGCCAGCAGCTCCGGGGAGGGCAGGTCACCCCTCCACTTT. Encoded protein: CASSSGEGRSPLHF.

The chain employs TRBV18 and TRBJ2-7; TRBD1 might be the D (6 bases). The CDR3 is 14 amino acids. The V gene lost 2 bases and the J gene lost 5 bases, with 13 bases spanning the gap. Germline loops: CDR1 KGHSH, CDR2 LQKENI. Here the CDR3 reads CASSPRTVSNEQYF. The CDR3 region has the DNA TGTGCCAGCTCACCAAGGACAGTCTCAAACGAGCAGTACTTC.

The chain couples TRBV19 to TRBJ1-1; D gene unclear. This CDR3 is built from 15 residues. CDR1 and CDR2 (germline): LNHDA, SQIVND (reference sequence). Trimming took 0 bases from V and 4 from J, leaving 12 bases between them. DNA of the CDR3: TGTGCCAGTAGTATAGAACCGGGTTCGGGCACTGAAGCTTTCTTT. Translated, it gives CASSIEPGSGTEAFF. Full variable domain (rest looked up from reference TRBV19 and TRBJ1-1): DGGITQSPKYLFRKEGQNVTLSCEQNLNHDAMYWYRQDPGQGLRLIYYSQIVNDFQKGDIAEGYSVSREKKESFPLTVTSAQKNPTAFYLCASSIEPGSGTEAFFGQGTRLTVV.

This chain connects TRBV18 to TRBJ2-5; D is uncertain. V shed 2 bases and J shed 5 bases, with 9 bases lying between them. This CDR3 contains 13 residues. Germline V CDR1 and CDR2: KGHSH, LQKENI. CDR3 loop: CASSPARVETQYF. CDR3 nucleotide sequence: TGTGCCAGCTCACCAGCACGAGTCGAGACCCAGTACTTC. Using reference TRBV18 and TRBJ2-5 for the parts outside the CDR3, the full variable domain is NAGVMQNPRHLVRRRGQEARLRCSPMKGHSHVYWYRQLPEEGLKFMVYLQKENIIDESGMPKERFSAEFPKEGPSILRIQQVVRGDSAAYFCASSPARVETQYFGPGTRLLVL.

This clone was recorded once. The rearrangement uses TRBV28 and TRBJ1-1, with D perhaps matching TRBD1 (6 bases). Germline CDR1 and CDR2: MDHEN and SYDVKM. The CDR3 has 12 residues. Trimming shortened V by 6 bases and J by 6 bases, and 11 bases separated the two germline ends. This CDR3 is CASSNQGPEAFF. CDR3 coding DNA: TGTGCCAGCAGCAACCAGGGGCCTGAAGCTTTCTTT. The full variable domain, completed using reference TRBV28 and TRBJ1-1, is DVKVTQSSRYLVKRTGEKVFLECVQDMDHENMFWYRQDPGLGLRLIYFSYDVKMKEKGDIPEGYSVSREKKERFSLILESASTNQTSMYLCASSNQGPEAFFGQGTRLTVV.